A selection of T cell receptor beta chains follows, all from one sample in a study of T cells after yellow fever vaccination. TCRdb reprocessed the 5' RACE reads with MiXCR, giving one entry per CDR3 protein. This table holds fewer than 150,000 distinct CDR3 sequences, 7.7% found once. The specimen was CD4+ T cells sorted from PBMCs, collected 5 days after the yellow fever booster vaccination. All receptors derive from a man aged 25 to 45 who received the YFV17D yellow fever vaccine. Each CDR3 is given with its conserved first and last residue. Fields, in order: D gene, V gene, CDR3 protein. The D gene is left open where the match is weak.

d_gene: NA
v_gene: TRBV3-1
CDR3aa: CASSPLRDSGQETQYF

d_gene: TRBD2
v_gene: TRBV10-3
CDR3aa: CAITNSGSTYNEQFF

d_gene: TRBD2
v_gene: TRBV5-4
CDR3aa: CASSSPGLAAYNEQFF

d_gene: NA
v_gene: TRBV5-1
CDR3aa: CASSLAGNIQETQYF

d_gene: TRBD2
v_gene: TRBV5-1
CDR3aa: CASSLSGGPPDTQYF

d_gene: TRBD2
v_gene: TRBV20-1
CDR3aa: CSARDGLAGGFSYNEQFF

d_gene: NA
v_gene: TRBV27
CDR3aa: CATSLGGASYNSPLHF

d_gene: NA
v_gene: TRBV24-1
CDR3aa: CATRGELRETQYF

d_gene: TRBD2
v_gene: TRBV27
CDR3aa: CASSRSGGGSFTDTQYF

d_gene: NA
v_gene: TRBV30
CDR3aa: CAYARENSPLHF

d_gene: NA
v_gene: TRBV29-1
CDR3aa: CSVEDGPF

d_gene: NA
v_gene: TRBV5-1
CDR3aa: CASSPQKGEQYF

d_gene: NA
v_gene: TRBV7-3
CDR3aa: CASSSRAGANVLTF

d_gene: NA
v_gene: TRBV10-3
CDR3aa: CATGTPSSYEQYF

d_gene: NA
v_gene: TRBV19
CDR3aa: CASSIMYSGQSSYNEQFF

d_gene: NA
v_gene: TRBV20-1
CDR3aa: CSGTISVSTDTQYF

d_gene: TRBD2
v_gene: TRBV18
CDR3aa: CASSPALAATNTGELFF

d_gene: TRBD2
v_gene: TRBV20-1
CDR3aa: CSEFKAGVGSTDTQYF

d_gene: NA
v_gene: TRBV20-1
CDR3aa: CSAPTRSEKLFF

d_gene: NA
v_gene: TRBV6-5
CDR3aa: CASSSPDSEAFF

d_gene: NA
v_gene: TRBV6-2/TRBV6-3
CDR3aa: CASKYRDTLYEQYF

d_gene: TRBD2
v_gene: TRBV7-9
CDR3aa: CASSSLPSGRAKETQYF

d_gene: NA
v_gene: TRBV7-2
CDR3aa: CASMGIYEQYF

d_gene: TRBD2
v_gene: TRBV7-9
CDR3aa: CASSLASGSRETQYF

d_gene: NA
v_gene: TRBV7-9
CDR3aa: CASSPPAGGLYNEQFF

d_gene: TRBD1
v_gene: TRBV12-3/TRBV12-4
CDR3aa: CASSPKQGADGDYTF

d_gene: TRBD2
v_gene: TRBV11-2
CDR3aa: CASSLAGGPYEQYF

d_gene: NA
v_gene: TRBV20-1
CDR3aa: CSANPQANLQETQYF

d_gene: NA
v_gene: TRBV5-1
CDR3aa: CASSLVAFSYQETQYF

d_gene: TRBD2
v_gene: TRBV4-2
CDR3aa: CASGPRASGTSSYEQYF